These 25 T cell receptor beta chains originate from one sample sequenced in a study of response to subunit inactivated influenza vaccine. One entry per CDR3 protein results from TCRdb running MiXCR on the RT-PCR reads. The table lists a few hundred thousand distinct CDR3 sequences, approximately 23% of them singletons. Sequencing used PBMCs from blood, obtained around 22 months after vaccination. These receptors came from a man in his fifties or sixties who received an inactivated influenza vaccine.

The chain joins TRBV28 to TRBJ2-7; D not resolved. The CDR3 has 12 residues. The V and J ends lost 3 bases and 4 bases respectively, with 7 bases between them. The germline V gene encodes CDR1 MDHEN and CDR2 SYDVKM. CDR3 loop: CASSFVGYEQYF. Written as DNA, the CDR3 is TGTGCCAGCAGTTTCGTCGGGTACGAGCAGTACTTC.

The chain employs TRBV20-1 and TRBJ1-2; D is ambiguous. There are 12 residues in the CDR3. V lost 1 base to trimming and J lost 4 bases, with 7 bases between them. Germline V gene lookup returns CDR1 DFQATT and CDR2 SNEGSKA (reference sequence). The CDR3 region has the DNA TGCAGTGCTAGAGGTCTTAGCTATGGCTACACCTTC. It encodes CSARGLSYGYTF.

There are a few counts of this clonotype. This chain connects TRBV27 to TRBJ2-6, with 8 positions matching TRBD1. Trimming removed 5 bases from V and 1 base from J; junction bases left unmatched: 4. This CDR3 is built from 16 residues. The germline V gene has CDR1 MNHEY and CDR2 SMNVEV (reference sequence). The CDR3 sequence is CASSTRQGSGANVLTF. Here the CDR3 DNA reads TGTGCCAGCAGTACACGACAGGGGTCTGGGGCCAACGTCCTGACTTTC.

This clonotype turned up a few times. The chain uses TRBV20-1 and TRBJ2-7; D uncertain. The CDR3 has 14 amino acids. Per germline, CDR1 DFQATT and CDR2 SNEGSKA (reference sequence). Trimming took off 0 bases at V and 5 bases at J, with 14 bases between the two ends. CDR3 residues: CSAREGRPYDEQYF. CDR3 DNA sequence: TGCAGTGCTAGAGAAGGCCGGCCATACGACGAGCAGTACTTC.

The rearrangement links TRBV7-8 to TRBJ2-3; 7 bases are shared with TRBD1. This CDR3 is 15 amino acids long. Germline-derived CDR1 and CDR2 are SGHVS and FQNEAQ. V gave up 6 bases and J gave up 3 bases; unmatched junction bases: 9. The CDR3 reads CASSRTGDLTDTQYF. CDR3 DNA: TGTGCCAGCAGTCGCACAGGGGACCTTACAGATACGCAGTATTTT.

This clonotype was counted only a few times. CDR3 coding DNA: TGTGCCAGCAGCTTATGGGGGGATGGCTACACCTTC. Amino acids: CASSLWGDGYTF. The V gene is TRBV7-2, the J gene TRBJ1-2, with D perhaps TRBD1 (5 bases). Between the trimmed V and J ends, which lost 2 bases and 6 bases, there was a span of 7 bases. The CDR3 is 12 residues long. Germline-derived CDR1 and CDR2 are SGHTA and FQGNSA.

There are many counts of this clonotype. The chain recombines TRBV7-2 with TRBJ1-5; D is possibly TRBD1 (6 bases). Trimming removed 3 bases at V and 6 bases at J, with 15 bases between. This CDR3 is built from 15 residues. Germline V gene lookup returns CDR1 SGHTA and CDR2 FQGNSA. The CDR3 DNA is TGTGCCAGCAGCTTTTCGGAAGGGGGGGCTCAGCCCCAGCATTTT. Its protein product is CASSFSEGGAQPQHF.

This clonotype occurred a few times. The genes are TRBV30 and TRBJ1-6; TRBD1 might be the D (6 bases). Germline values: CDR1 GTSNPN, CDR2 SVGIG (reference sequence). The V gene lost 1 base and the J gene lost 0 bases, with 13 bases spanning the gap. The CDR3 has 17 amino acids. CDR3 amino acids: CAWSEMGHSSYNSPLHF. The CDR3 bases are TGTGCCTGGAGTGAAATGGGACACAGCTCCTATAATTCACCCCTCCACTTT.

This rearrangement joins TRBV27 to TRBJ1-6; 7 bases align to TRBD1. Germline CDR1 reads MNHEY; CDR2 reads SMNVEV (reference sequence). CDR3 length: 17 residues. V dropped 4 bases and J dropped 0; count of bases not matched to a gene: 6. Here the CDR3 DNA reads TGTGCCAGCAGTTCGGGACAGCCGAGCTCCTATAATTCACCCCTCCACTTT. The encoded protein is CASSSGQPSSYNSPLHF.

The table lists this clonotype with a few counts. The gene calls are TRBV12-3 or TRBV12-4 and TRBJ1-5; 7 positions agree with TRBD1. V lost 7 bases, J lost 2 bases, and 5 bases stayed unmatched. The CDR3 is 14 residues long. Here the CDR3 DNA reads TGTGCCAGCAATGGACAGGCAGGCAATCAGCCCCAGCATTTT. This codes for CASNGQAGNQPQHF.

V is TRBV19 and J is TRBJ1-2, with 7 nucleotides matching TRBD1. J gave up 4 bases and V 8 bases, and 7 bases lay outside the gene matches. Per the germline V gene, CDR1 is LNHDA and CDR2 is SQIVND (reference sequence). CDR3 length equals 13 residues. The DNA of the CDR3 is TGTGCCAGTGACCGGACAGGCACCTATGGCTACACCTTC. Translation gives CASDRTGTYGYTF. Using reference TRBV19 and TRBJ1-2 for the parts outside the CDR3, the full variable domain is DGGITQSPKYLFRKEGQNVTLSCEQNLNHDAMYWYRQDPGQGLRLIYYSQIVNDFQKGDIAEGYSVSREKKESFPLTVTSAQKNPTAFYLCASDRTGTYGYTFGSGTRLTVV.

This clonotype was seen only a few times. The V gene is TRBV3-1, the J gene TRBJ2-7; D is possibly TRBD2 (6 bases). Germline V gene lookup returns CDR1 LGHDT and CDR2 YNNKEL (reference sequence). This CDR3 has 14 amino acids. V lost 5 bases and J 2 bases, leaving 13 bases between the germline ends. The CDR3 reads CASSSPGVTYEQYF. The CDR3 DNA reads TGTGCCAGCAGCTCCCCGGGGGTGACCTACGAGCAGTACTTC.

J is TRBJ2-7 and V is TRBV13; no reliable D call. The CDR3 has 12 amino acids. CDR1 is PRHDT, CDR2 FYEKMQ, per germline (reference sequence). Trimming stripped 5 bases from V and 6 bases from J, with 11 bases between. CDR3 coding DNA: TGTGCCAGCAGCGACGAACACGGCGAGCAGTACTTC. As protein: CASSDEHGEQYF.

This clonotype was seen only a few times. This chain uses TRBV28 with TRBJ2-3; D unclear. V lost 7 bases, J lost 3 bases, and 17 bases lay in between. Per the germline V gene, CDR1 is MDHEN and CDR2 is SYDVKM. The CDR3 has 15 residues. CDR3 sequence (DNA): TGTGCCAGCATTGGGATCGGCCTGGGGACAGATACGCAGTATTTT. Protein sequence: CASIGIGLGTDTQYF.

This clonotype was counted a few times. The V gene is TRBV2, the J gene TRBJ1-1; 9 bases map to TRBD1. The CDR3 is made up of 15 amino acids. The junction had 11 bases not matched to a gene; V was cut back by 1 base and J by 11 bases. The germline V gene has CDR1 SNHLY and CDR2 FYNNEI. CDR3 sequence (DNA): TGTGCCAGCAGTGAAGGACAAATCCGGGACAGGGTGGCTTTCTTT. The encoded protein is CASSEGQIRDRVAFF.

This chain's CDR3 is CARRDWVAGGFWYF. In DNA form, the CDR3 reads TGTGCTAGGAGAGATTGGGTAGCGGGGGGGTTTTGGTACTTC. The rearrangement uses TRBV7-7 and TRBJ2-5, with TRBD2 matching 11 bases. This CDR3 has 14 amino acids. CDR1 is SSHAT and CDR2 is FNYEAQ in the germline V gene (reference sequence).

This clonotype was found a few times. Sequence at one end of the junction differs from germline and may be a read error. The chain couples TRBV6-2 or TRBV6-3 to TRBJ1-1, with D unclear. Germline V lookup: CDR1 MNHEY, CDR2 SVGEGT. The CDR3 consists of 14 residues. CDR3 bases: TGTGCCAGCAGTTATCCCGGATCGAACACTGAAGCTCTCTTT. It translates to CASSYPGSNTEALF.

This clonotype was observed many times. The chain links TRBV27 to TRBJ1-1, with no clear D. There are 13 residues in the CDR3. CDR1 and CDR2 (germline): MNHEY, SMNVEV (reference sequence). V lost 3 bases, J lost 1 base, and 6 bases lay in between. CDR3 sequence (DNA): TGTGCCAGCAGTTTTGGATCGAACACTGAAGCTTTCTTT. This encodes CASSFGSNTEAFF.

A few counts support this clonotype. The chain has TRBV11-2 and TRBJ2-7, with a weak D call TRBD2 (6 bases). Trimming removed 6 bases at V and 5 bases at J, with 20 bases between. There are 15 residues in the CDR3. The germline gives CDR1 SGHAT, CDR2 FQNNGV. The CDR3 sequence: CASRRPGTGGHEQYF. The CDR3 nucleotides read TGTGCCAGCAGGCGACCGGGAACCGGGGGTCACGAGCAGTACTTC.

The V and J genes are TRBV4-2 and TRBJ1-4, with a possible D match to TRBD1 (5 bases). V lost 6 bases to trimming and J lost 7 bases, with 12 bases between them. Germline V gene data show CDR1 as LGHNA and CDR2 as YNFKEQ. The CDR3 loop spans 13 amino acids. The DNA of the CDR3 is TGTGCCAGCAGATCCGGGACGGCTGAAAAACTGTTTTTT. This gives the protein CASRSGTAEKLFF.

DNA of the CDR3: TGTGCCAGCAGTTTATTTCGGTCAGATACGCAGTATTTT. Translation gives CASSLFRSDTQYF. The V call is TRBV12-3 or TRBV12-4, the J call TRBJ2-3; D gene uncertain. The CDR3 runs 13 residues. The V end was cut by 2 bases, the J end by 4 bases, with 7 bases between.

This clonotype came up a few times. V usage is TRBV6-1 and J usage is TRBJ1-5, with D unresolved. The ends were cut back, 1 base at V and 7 bases at J, with 8 bases in the middle. This CDR3 has 13 amino acids. CDR1 is MNHNS, CDR2 SASEGT, per germline. Here the CDR3 DNA reads TGTGCCAGCAGTGAAGTCGCGGGACAGCCCCAGCATTTT. This codes for CASSEVAGQPQHF.

Here the CDR3 reads CASSFPGTAYYEQYF. For the CDR3, the DNA is TGTGCCAGCAGCTTTCCCGGGACAGCATACTACGAGCAGTACTTC. This chain uses TRBV5-5 with TRBJ2-7, with 7 bases aligning to TRBD1. The germline V gene encodes CDR1 SGHKS and CDR2 YYEKEE (reference sequence). V was pared by 2 bases and J by 3 bases, with 8 bases of the junction left unmatched. This CDR3 has 15 residues.

This chain links TRBV5-1 with TRBJ2-1; no reliable D call. Germline V gene lookup returns CDR1 SGHRS and CDR2 YFSETQ. CDR3 length: 15 residues. Trimming removed 5 bases from V and 0 bases from J, with 12 bases in between. CDR3 protein: CASSKVDSSYNEQFF. CDR3 in DNA: TGCGCCAGCAGTAAGGTGGATAGCTCCTACAATGAGCAGTTCTTC.

The table lists this clonotype with a few counts. V is TRBV29-1 and J is TRBJ2-3, with a possible D match to TRBD2 (6 bases). In germline, CDR1 is SQVTM, CDR2 ANQGSEA. V lost 7 bases to trimming and J lost 5 bases, with 19 bases between them. CDR3 length equals 14 residues. For the CDR3, the DNA is TGCAGCGCCAATCTCCAGGGCGGGAAAGATACGCAGTATTTT. This sequence encodes CSANLQGGKDTQYF.